These 22 T cell receptor beta chains were sequenced from one sample in a study of CD8 T cell repertoires and HIV-1 epitope variants. Profiling relied on immunoSEQ multiplex PCR, and the TCRdb table lists in-frame clones only, not all of them. The table includes more than 85,000 clones, 74% detected once. The sequencing sample was made of uncultured baseline CD8+ T cells from peripheral blood mononuclear cells (PBMCs). All receptors derive from a male donor with HIV.

This clone was recorded only once. This chain uses TRBV15 with TRBJ2-5; 8 nucleotides agree with TRBD1. The CDR3 contains 15 residues. Germline CDR1 is LNHNV and CDR2 is YYDKDF (reference sequence). V lost 6 bases to trimming and J lost 5 bases; unmatched junction nucleotides: 11. The CDR3 sequence is CATSISRGLLETQYF. The CDR3, as DNA: TGTGCCACCAGTATCTCCAGGGGGCTCTTGGAGACCCAGTACTTC.

V gene TRBV6-5 combines with J gene TRBJ2-6; D is unclear. V shed 5 bases and J shed 4 bases, with 3 bases lying between them. Germline V gives CDR1 MNHEY, CDR2 SVGAGI. The CDR3 has 12 amino acids. In nucleotides, the CDR3 is TGTGCCAGCAGTAACGGGGCCAACGTCCTGACTTTC. This translates into CASSNGANVLTF.

This chain uses TRBV7-8 with TRBJ2-7; 7 bases align to TRBD1. Per germline, CDR1 SGHVS and CDR2 FQNEAQ. The CDR3 is made up of 14 amino acids. The V and J ends lost 1 base and 5 bases, in that order; junction bases with no gene match: 5. The CDR3: CASSLGRGLDEQYF. As DNA, the CDR3 is TGTGCCAGCAGCTTAGGAAGGGGGCTGGACGAGCAGTACTTC. Filled out from reference TRBV7-8 and TRBJ2-7, the complete variable domain reads GAGVSQSPRYKVAKRGQDVALRCDPISGHVSLFWYQQALGQGPEFLTYFQNEAQLDKSGLPSDRFFAERPEGSVSTLKIQRTQQEDSAVYLCASSLGRGLDEQYFGPGTRLTVT.

The chain recombines TRBV6-6 with TRBJ1-1; D is perhaps TRBD1 (5 bases). Per the germline V gene, CDR1 is MNHNY and CDR2 is SVGAGI (reference sequence). Trimming removed 8 bases from V and 4 bases from J, with 11 bases in between. The CDR3 totals 12 residues. CDR3 bases: TGTGCCAGCGGCCCAGGGCCCACTGAAGCTTTCTTT. Residues: CASGPGPTEAFF.

The genes are TRBV19 and TRBJ1-4; TRBD1 agrees at 12 bases. This CDR3 spans 14 amino acids. CDR1 LNHDA and CDR2 SQIVND come from the germline V gene (reference sequence). The CDR3 reads CQGTGGGFMEKLFF. CDR3 DNA: TGTCAGGGGACAGGGGGCGGATTCATGGAAAAACTGTTTTTT.

The CDR3 here is CASSGTVGSNEKLFF. For the CDR3, the DNA is TGTGCCAGCAGTGGTACAGTGGGCAGTAATGAAAAACTGTTTTTT. The V and J genes are TRBV2 and TRBJ1-4; D is undetermined. The V and J ends lost 4 bases and 4 bases respectively, with 13 bases between them. Germline V gene data show CDR1 as SNHLY and CDR2 as FYNNEI. The CDR3 extends over 15 amino acids.

The chain couples TRBV18 to TRBJ1-1, with D perhaps matching TRBD1 (6 bases). Per germline, CDR1 KGHSH and CDR2 LQKENI. Trimming stripped 6 bases from V and 7 bases from J, with 12 bases between. The CDR3 sequence is 12 residues long. The CDR3 reads CASSQGTIEAFF. CDR3 in DNA: TGTGCCAGCTCGCAGGGGACCATTGAAGCTTTCTTT.

V usage is TRBV5-6 and J usage is TRBJ1-5; D call uncertain. V gave up 0 bases and J gave up 3 bases, with 7 bases separating them. This CDR3 spans 14 amino acids. In germline, CDR1 is SGHDT, CDR2 YYEEEE. The CDR3 protein is CASSLGLYNQPQHF. The CDR3 bases are TGTGCCAGCAGCTTGGGACTTTACAATCAGCCCCAGCATTTT.

The rearrangement joins TRBV19 to TRBJ2-6, with D unresolved. This CDR3 comprises 15 residues. V was cut by 8 bases and J by 1 base, with 12 bases left in between. Germline V gene sequence: CDR1 LNHDA, CDR2 SQIVND (reference sequence). CDR3 coding DNA: TGTGCCAGTCTTAGTAGTTGGTCTGGGGCCAACGTCCTGACTTTC. Translating gives CASLSSWSGANVLTF.

This chain uses TRBV6-5 with TRBJ2-1; D might be TRBD1 or TRBD2, each matching 7 bases. The length of the CDR3 is 14 residues. Germline V gene data show CDR1 as MNHEY and CDR2 as SVGAGI. Trimming stripped 4 bases from V and 5 bases from J, with 12 bases between. CDR3 nucleotides: TGTGCCAGCAGTTTGACAGGGAGGGACAATGAGCAGTTCTTC. Translating it yields CASSLTGRDNEQFF.

This sequence joins TRBV11-1 and TRBJ2-3; D unclear. Germline-derived CDR1 and CDR2 are SGHAT and FQDESV (reference sequence). V lost 5 bases to trimming and J lost 4 bases, with 16 bases between them. The length of the CDR3 is 15 residues. CDR3 sequence reads: CASSRNPTRADTQYF. The CDR3 bases are TGTGCCAGCAGCCGAAACCCCACAAGGGCAGATACGCAGTATTTT.

This clone appeared once. The V and J genes are TRBV27 and TRBJ1-4; the D is unclear. In germline, CDR1 is MNHEY, CDR2 SMNVEV (reference sequence). There are 15 residues in the CDR3. The germline V and J ends were trimmed by 5 bases and 3 bases, with 13 bases remaining between them. This CDR3 reads CASSIPGFANEKLFF. CDR3 DNA: TGTGCCAGCAGTATCCCGGGCTTTGCTAATGAAAAACTGTTTTTT.

This clone has a single count. The CDR3 nucleotides read TGTGCCAGCAGTTATGCGGGACCACGCACAGATACGCAGTATTTT. Protein: CASSYAGPRTDTQYF. The chain joins TRBV6-5 to TRBJ2-3, with D maybe TRBD2 (6 bases). This CDR3 contains 15 residues. V was cut by 3 bases and J by 1 base, with 11 bases left in between. CDR1 is MNHEY and CDR2 is SVGAGI in the germline V gene.

This chain joins TRBV13 and TRBJ2-7; tentative D call: TRBD1 (6 bases). Germline CDR1 and CDR2: PRHDT and FYEKMQ (reference sequence). This CDR3 is 14 amino acids long. V was clipped by 4 bases and J by 2 bases, with 12 bases between them. CDR3 residues: CASSSQGGAYEQYF. The CDR3 DNA follows: TGTGCCAGCAGCTCACAGGGTGGAGCCTACGAGCAGTACTTC.

The rearrangement links TRBV19 to TRBJ2-5; D not resolved. V was trimmed by 2 bases and J by 3 bases, leaving 7 bases between them. CDR1 and CDR2 from the germline V gene are LNHDA and SQIVND (reference sequence). This CDR3 spans 13 amino acids. The CDR3 nucleotides are TGTGCCAGTAGTATACGTCGGAAAGAGACCCAGTACTTC. It specifies CASSIRRKETQYF.

The gene calls are TRBV13 and TRBJ1-1, with a tentative D call TRBD1 (5 bases). CDR3 length equals 12 residues. Deletions cut 2 bases from V and 8 bases from J, with 9 bases between. Germline CDR1 and CDR2: PRHDT and FYEKMQ (reference sequence). CDR3 sequence (DNA): TGTGCCAGCAGCTTATCCGCAGGGGAAGCTTTCTTT. It translates to CASSLSAGEAFF.

The chain recombines TRBV7-8 with TRBJ2-3; the D gene is possibly TRBD2 (5 bases). Germline CDR1 is SGHVS and CDR2 is FQNEAQ. The CDR3 has 16 residues. Trimming took off 0 bases at V and 6 bases at J, with 16 bases between the two ends. This CDR3 reads CASSLASSILWDTQYF. In DNA, the CDR3 is TGTGCCAGCAGCTTAGCGTCTAGCATCTTATGGGATACGCAGTATTTT.

The V gene is TRBV28, the J gene TRBJ2-7; D gene ambiguous. Germline V gene data show CDR1 as MDHEN and CDR2 as SYDVKM. This CDR3 has 13 amino acids. V dropped 7 bases and J dropped 2 bases, with 12 bases sitting between them. CDR3 nucleotides: TGTGCCAGCAAAGTGGCCATAGCCTACGAGCAGTACTTC. Its translation is CASKVAIAYEQYF.

The gene calls are TRBV2 and TRBJ2-1; 8 bases align to TRBD1. This CDR3 is built from 16 residues. Germline V CDR1 and CDR2: SNHLY, FYNNEI. Germline trimming cut 4 bases from V and 5 bases from J; bases unmatched to any gene: 10. The CDR3 DNA is TGTGCCAGCAGTGCAGCGGACAGGGCCCCCCACAATGAGCAGTTCTTC. It encodes CASSAADRAPHNEQFF.

This chain joins TRBV30 and TRBJ2-5, with 7 bases fitting TRBD2. From germline, CDR1 is GTSNPN and CDR2 SVGIG (reference sequence). V shed 3 bases and J 0 bases; nucleotides not matched to a gene: 1. The CDR3 contains 13 residues. Here the CDR3 reads CAWSGGNQETQYF. CDR3 sequence (DNA): TGTGCCTGGAGCGGGGGGAACCAAGAGACCCAGTACTTC.

This chain uses TRBV7-2 with TRBJ2-7, with 9 bases that match TRBD1. The germline gives CDR1 SGHTA, CDR2 FQGNSA. J gave up 1 base and V 1 base, and 5 bases lay outside the gene matches. The CDR3 has 16 residues. The CDR3 protein is CASSLVGQGPSYEQYF. The DNA of the CDR3 is TGTGCCAGCAGCTTAGTAGGACAGGGGCCGTCCTACGAGCAGTACTTC.

CDR3 sequence: CAISATGGRTEAFF. CDR3 in DNA: TGTGCCATCAGTGCCACCGGGGGGAGAACTGAAGCTTTCTTT. This chain connects TRBV10-3 to TRBJ1-1; a weak D match, TRBD1 (5 bases). This CDR3 region has 14 residues. Germline values: CDR1 ENHRY, CDR2 SYGVKD. V lost 4 bases, J lost 5 bases, and 14 bases lay in between.